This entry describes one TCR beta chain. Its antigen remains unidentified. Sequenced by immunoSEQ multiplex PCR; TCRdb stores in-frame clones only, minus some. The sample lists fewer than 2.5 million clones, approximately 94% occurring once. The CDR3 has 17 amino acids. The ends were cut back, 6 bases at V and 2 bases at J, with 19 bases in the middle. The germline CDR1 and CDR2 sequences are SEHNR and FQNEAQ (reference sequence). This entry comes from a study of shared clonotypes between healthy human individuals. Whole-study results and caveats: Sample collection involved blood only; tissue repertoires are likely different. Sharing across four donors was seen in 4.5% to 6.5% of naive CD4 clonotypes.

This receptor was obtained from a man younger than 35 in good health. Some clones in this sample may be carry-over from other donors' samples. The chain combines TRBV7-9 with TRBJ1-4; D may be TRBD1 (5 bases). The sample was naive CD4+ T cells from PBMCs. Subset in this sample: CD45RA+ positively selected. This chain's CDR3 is CASSNGQGSSTNEKLFF. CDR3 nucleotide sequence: TGTGCCAGCAGTAACGGTCAGGGTTCGTCGACTAATGAAAAACTGTTTTTT.